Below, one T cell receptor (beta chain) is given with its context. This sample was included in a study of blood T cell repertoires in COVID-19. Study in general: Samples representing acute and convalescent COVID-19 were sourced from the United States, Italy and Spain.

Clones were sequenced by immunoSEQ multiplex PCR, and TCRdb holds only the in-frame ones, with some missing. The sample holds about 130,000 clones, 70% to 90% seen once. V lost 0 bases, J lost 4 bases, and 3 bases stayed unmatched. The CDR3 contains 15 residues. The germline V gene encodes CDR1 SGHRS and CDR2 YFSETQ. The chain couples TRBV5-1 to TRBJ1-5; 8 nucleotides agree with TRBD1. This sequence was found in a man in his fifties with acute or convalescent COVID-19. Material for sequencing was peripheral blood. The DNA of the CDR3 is TGCGCCAGCAGCTTGGTGACAGGGGAAAATCAGCCCCAGCATTTT. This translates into CASSLVTGENQPQHF.